These T cell receptor beta chains were read from a single sample in a study of chemoradiotherapy in HPV16-positive cancers. Assay used: immunoSEQ multiplex PCR; TCRdb lists only in-frame clones, some missing. The profile covers roughly 4,700 clones, with approximately 87% appearing a single time and roughly 2.5% taken by the ten largest. Sequencing was performed on tumor tissue, taken from a patient who underwent chemoradiotherapy. These receptors all come from a human donor with HPV-associated anogenital cancer. Each CDR3 is given with its conserved first and last residue. A D gene is named only where the DNA matches it firmly. The size of a clone is reported for some rows only, either as once, few or many, or as a class for expanded clones.

clone_size | j_call | d_call | v_call | cdr3_aa | cdr3_nt
NA | TRBJ2-2 | NA | TRBV9 | CASSPRPIRGAGYTGELFF | TGTGCCAGCAGCCCACGACCGATTCGGGGGGCCGGGTACACCGGGGAGCTGTTTTTT
NA | TRBJ2-4 | NA | TRBV7-9 | CASSSSGLPRLVQYF | TGTGCCAGCAGCTCCTCGGGACTCCCGAGATTAGTTCAGTACTTC
NA | TRBJ1-2 | NA | TRBV7-9 | CASSLEGTVYGYTF | TGTGCCAGCAGCTTAGAGGGAACCGTCTATGGCTACACCTTC
NA | TRBJ1-2 | NA | TRBV9 | CASSVGPRRASTYGYTF | TGTGCCAGCAGCGTAGGACCTAGAAGGGCCTCAACCTATGGCTACACCTTC
NA | TRBJ2-5 | TRBD2 | TRBV2 | CASRPTAGGRETQYF | TGTGCCAGCAGGCCTACGGCGGGGGGGCGTGAGACCCAGTACTTC
NA | TRBJ1-3 | NA | TRBV11-2 | CASSPNTRGNTIYF | TGTGCCAGCAGCCCCAACACCCGAGGAAACACCATATATTTT
NA | TRBJ2-7 | NA | TRBV9 | CASSVGGESSYEQYF | TGTGCCAGCAGCGTAGGGGGAGAAAGCTCCTACGAGCAGTACTTC
NA | TRBJ2-1 | NA | TRBV29-1 | CSVGKTTYNEQFF | TGCAGCGTTGGCAAGACCACCTACAATGAGCAGTTCTTC
NA | TRBJ2-1 | TRBD1 | TRBV7-9 | CASSLAGTVGEQFF | TGTGCCAGCAGCTTAGCGGGGACAGTTGGTGAGCAGTTCTTC
NA | TRBJ2-3 | NA | TRBV4-2 | CASSPLRGGTDTQYF | TGTGCCAGCAGCCCATTAAGGGGAGGCACAGATACGCAGTATTTT
NA | TRBJ1-1 | NA | TRBV7-2 | CASSSTGNTEAFF | TGTGCCAGCAGCTCGACAGGGAACACTGAAGCTTTCTTT
NA | TRBJ1-2 | NA | TRBV5-1 | CASSLGPGALGYTF | TGCGCCAGCAGCTTAGGACCAGGGGCCCTTGGCTACACCTTC
NA | TRBJ2-1 | NA | TRBV11-2 | CASSLDRRGNEQFF | TGTGCCAGCAGCTTAGACAGAAGAGGCAATGAGCAGTTCTTC
once | TRBJ2-2 | TRBD1 | TRBV28 | CASKGQGAGELFF | TGTGCCAGCAAAGGACAGGGGGCCGGGGAGCTGTTTTTT
NA | TRBJ1-1 | NA | TRBV14 | CASSQGGSTEAFF | TGTGCCAGCAGCCAAGGGGGGAGCACTGAAGCTTTCTTT
NA | TRBJ2-7 | TRBD2 | TRBV2 | CASSQAAGGHEQYF | TGTGCCAGCAGTCAAGCCGCGGGGGGACACGAGCAGTACTTC
NA | TRBJ1-1 | NA | TRBV11-2 | CASSVDFNTEAFF | TGTGCCAGCAGCGTAGACTTTAACACTGAAGCTTTCTTT
NA | TRBJ1-1 | NA | TRBV7-9 | CASSLLRTVGNTEAFF | TGTGCCAGCAGCTTACTAAGGACAGTCGGGAACACTGAAGCTTTCTTT
NA | TRBJ2-1 | TRBD1 | TRBV28 | CASRGSAGTGGYNEQFF | TGTGCCAGCAGGGGATCCGCCGGGACAGGGGGCTATAATGAGCAGTTCTTC
NA | TRBJ2-1 | NA | TRBV7-6 | CASSQPGLGNNEQFF | TGTGCCAGCAGCCAGCCGGGATTGGGGAACAATGAGCAGTTCTTC
NA | TRBJ2-5 | NA | TRBV11-2 | CASSLSNSVETQYF | TGTGCCAGCAGCTTATCTAACAGCGTGGAGACCCAGTACTTC
few | TRBJ1-2 | NA | TRBV18 | CASSGGGDRYSYTF | TGTGCCAGCTCAGGCGGAGGGGATAGATATAGCTACACCTTC
NA | TRBJ2-3 | TRBD1 | TRBV6-5 | CASNRDSGTDTQYF | TGTGCCAGCAACCGGGACAGCGGCACAGATACGCAGTATTTT
NA | TRBJ2-1 | NA | TRBV11-2 | CASSFGSWWQGTSNEQFF | TGTGCCAGCAGCTTTGGCTCTTGGTGGCAGGGAACTAGCAATGAGCAGTTCTTC
NA | TRBJ2-5 | TRBD1 | TRBV5-4 | CASSRDRGLETQYF | TGTGCCAGCAGCCGCGACAGGGGGCTGGAGACCCAGTACTTC
NA | TRBJ1-3 | TRBD1 | TRBV2 | CASSTGRGLSGNTIYF | TGTGCCAGTTCTACCGGGAGGGGGCTGTCTGGAAACACCATATATTTT
NA | TRBJ1-6 | TRBD1 | TRBV7-9 | CASSLQGADSPLHF | TGTGCCAGCAGCCTCCAGGGGGCGGATTCACCCCTCCACTTT
once | TRBJ2-7 | NA | TRBV19 | CASSITTRVPYEQYF | TGTGCCAGTAGTATCACGACCCGGGTCCCCTACGAGCAGTACTTC
once | TRBJ2-7 | TRBD2 | TRBV2 | CASNGGGPREQYF | TGTGCCAGCAATGGGGGAGGGCCGCGGGAGCAGTACTTC
NA | TRBJ2-3 | NA | TRBV27 | CASSLRTDTDTQYF | TGTGCCAGCAGTCTGAGGACGGACACAGATACGCAGTATTTT
NA | TRBJ1-2 | NA | TRBV5-5 | CASSLVGGAYGYTF | TGTGCCAGCAGCTTGGTTGGGGGCGCCTATGGCTACACCTTC
NA | TRBJ2-3 | TRBD2 | TRBV14 | CASRRSGRGDTQYF | TGTGCCAGCAGAAGGAGCGGGAGAGGAGATACGCAGTATTTT
few | TRBJ1-1 | NA | TRBV7-2 | CASSLASRNTEAFF | TGTGCCAGCAGCTTAGCTAGCAGAAACACTGAAGCTTTCTTT
NA | TRBJ1-5 | NA | TRBV5-6 | CVSNERGNQPQHF | TGTGTAAGTAACGAGAGAGGGAATCAGCCCCAGCATTTT
NA | TRBJ2-1 | TRBD1 | TRBV5-6 | CASSLGTGNLNEQFF | TGTGCCAGCAGCTTGGGGACAGGGAATTTGAATGAGCAGTTCTTC
NA | TRBJ2-5 | NA | TRBV28 | CASSFSPEGTQYF | TGTGCCAGCAGTTTCAGTCCAGAGGGAACCCAGTACTTC
NA | TRBJ1-5 | TRBD1 | TRBV9 | CASSGGQGASQPQHF | TGTGCCAGCAGCGGAGGACAGGGGGCGAGTCAGCCCCAGCATTTT
NA | TRBJ1-1 | NA | TRBV29-1 | CSVTAQGQGTREAFF | TGCAGCGTTACAGCCCAGGGTCAGGGGACCCGTGAAGCTTTCTTT
NA | TRBJ2-3 | NA | TRBV4-1 | CASSHRVLSTDTQYF | TGCGCCAGCAGCCATCGGGTCTTGAGCACAGATACGCAGTATTTT
once | TRBJ1-1 | NA | TRBV5-1 | CASSRGAAGTEAFF | TGCGCCAGCTCGAGGGGGGCAGCAGGCACTGAAGCTTTCTTT
NA | TRBJ1-4 | TRBD1 | TRBV19 | CASRSDRVIEKLFF | TGTGCCAGTAGGTCGGACAGGGTGATCGAAAAACTGTTTTTT
NA | TRBJ1-2 | NA | TRBV29-1 | CSVLTVYGYTF | TGCAGCGTTTTGACAGTCTATGGCTACACCTTC
NA | TRBJ2-5 | NA | TRBV29-1 | CSVTTQLTRAWGATQYF | TGCAGCGTAACCACCCAACTCACCAGGGCCTGGGGGGCGACCCAGTACTTC
NA | TRBJ2-7 | NA | TRBV30 | CACQPPSTGNSYEQYF | TGTGCCTGCCAGCCCCCTTCAACAGGGAACTCCTACGAGCAGTACTTC
NA | TRBJ1-1 | NA | TRBV5-6 | CASSLQVGVGFIGNTEAFF | TGTGCCAGCAGCTTGCAAGTCGGGGTAGGGTTTATTGGGAACACTGAAGCTTTCTTT
NA | TRBJ2-7 | NA | TRBV7-9 | CASSFDSTGTYEQYF | TGTGCCAGCAGCTTTGATTCGACAGGAACCTACGAGCAGTACTTC
NA | TRBJ1-6 | NA | TRBV30 | CAWSATGSPLHF | TGTGCCTGGAGTGCTACAGGTTCACCCCTCCACTTT
NA | TRBJ1-1 | TRBD1 | TRBV9 | CASSVGIGTGGTEAFF | TGTGCCAGCAGCGTAGGAATCGGGACAGGGGGCACTGAAGCTTTCTTT
NA | TRBJ2-2 | NA | TRBV5-1 | CASSPGNGAGELFF | TGCGCCAGCAGCCCGGGGAACGGAGCCGGGGAGCTGTTTTTT
NA | TRBJ1-5 | NA | TRBV28 | CASSSFSPGDRGLGNQPQHF | TGTGCCAGCAGTTCCTTTTCCCCGGGGGACCGGGGATTAGGCAATCAGCCCCAGCATTTT
NA | TRBJ1-1 | TRBD1 | TRBV5-5 | CASSIRQGQKVGAFF | TGTGCCAGCAGCATCAGACAGGGCCAAAAAGTTGGAGCTTTCTTT
NA | TRBJ2-1 | NA | TRBV14 | CASSQDPPVSSYNEQFF | TGTGCCAGCAGCCAAGATCCCCCGGTAAGCTCCTACAATGAGCAGTTCTTC
few | TRBJ2-7 | NA | TRBV25-1 | CASSELEGQEPYEQYF | TGTGCCAGCAGTGAATTAGAAGGTCAGGAGCCCTACGAGCAGTACTTC
NA | TRBJ1-4 | NA | TRBV14 | CASSPRQRRGEKLFF | TGTGCCAGCAGCCCCCGACAGCGGCGGGGTGAAAAACTGTTTTTT